Each of the 4 T cell receptor beta chains below was sequenced from the same sample in a study of CD8 T cells in Susac syndrome. Random hexamers were used to reverse transcribe roughly 0.45 to 1 ug of RNA. In TCRdb, the immunoSEQ multiplex PCR reads were re-called with MiXCR into one record per CDR3 protein. The sample includes 150,000 to 200,000 distinct CDR3 sequences, around 90% of them seen just once. Sequencing was performed on CD4+ T cells from PBMCs. Receptors originate from a human donor in good health.

This rearrangement joins TRBV7-2 to TRBJ1-1, with D uncertain. The V gene lost 6 bases and the J gene lost 0 bases, with 8 bases spanning the gap. The germline CDR1 and CDR2 sequences are SGHTA and FQGNSA. CDR3 length: 13 amino acids. The CDR3 reads CASRRGVNTEAFF. Here the CDR3 DNA reads TGTGCCAGCAGACGCGGGGTGAACACTGAAGCTTTCTTT.

This clonotype has a single count. The rearrangement links TRBV20-1 to TRBJ2-5; 11 nucleotides line up with TRBD1. The V gene's germline CDR1 is DFQATT and CDR2 SNEGSKA (reference sequence). The CDR3 is 12 amino acids. CDR3: CVGTGGAETQYF. The DNA of the CDR3 is TGCGTGGGGACAGGGGGTGCGGAGACCCAGTACTTC.

This chain links TRBV9 with TRBJ2-5; 9 bases match TRBD1. Germline CDR1 reads SGDLS; CDR2 reads YYNGEE. There are 16 residues in the CDR3. V lost 0 bases, J lost 5 bases, and 8 bases stayed unmatched. The CDR3 loop reads CASSVALTGGRETQYF. DNA of the CDR3: TGTGCCAGCAGCGTAGCCCTGACAGGGGGTAGGGAGACCCAGTACTTC.

The V gene is TRBV7-2, the J gene TRBJ2-2; D possibly corresponds to TRBD2 (5 bases). This CDR3 is built from 15 residues. The V end lost 7 bases, the J end lost 0 bases, and 12 bases lay between the germline ends. The germline gives CDR1 SGHTA, CDR2 FQGNSA. CDR3 nucleotides: TGTGCCAGCACCCCCGGGGTTACGAACACCGGGGAGCTGTTTTTT. It is translated as CASTPGVTNTGELFF.